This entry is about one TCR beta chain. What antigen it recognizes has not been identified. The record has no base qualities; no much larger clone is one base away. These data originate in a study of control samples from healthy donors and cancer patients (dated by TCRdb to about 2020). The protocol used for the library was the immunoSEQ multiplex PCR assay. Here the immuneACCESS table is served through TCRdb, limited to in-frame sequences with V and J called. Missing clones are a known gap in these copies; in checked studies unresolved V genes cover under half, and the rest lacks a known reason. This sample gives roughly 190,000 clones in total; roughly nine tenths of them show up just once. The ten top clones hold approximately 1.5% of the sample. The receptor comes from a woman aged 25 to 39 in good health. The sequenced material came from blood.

The CDR3 reads CASRRDFQETQYF. The bases read TGTGCCAGCAGACGGGACTTCCAAGAGACCCAGTACTTC. The sequence is built from TRBV11-3 and TRBJ2-5, with TRBD2 as a weak D call on 6 bases. Counted from cysteine to phenylalanine, this CDR3 has 13 amino acids. The read is trimmed to its CDR3 DNA, 39 bases read in frame from base 1. The germline V gene yields SGHNT for CDR1 and YENEEA for CDR2. V gives up 6 bases and J gives up 1 base, and the segment between their germline ends measures 9 bases.